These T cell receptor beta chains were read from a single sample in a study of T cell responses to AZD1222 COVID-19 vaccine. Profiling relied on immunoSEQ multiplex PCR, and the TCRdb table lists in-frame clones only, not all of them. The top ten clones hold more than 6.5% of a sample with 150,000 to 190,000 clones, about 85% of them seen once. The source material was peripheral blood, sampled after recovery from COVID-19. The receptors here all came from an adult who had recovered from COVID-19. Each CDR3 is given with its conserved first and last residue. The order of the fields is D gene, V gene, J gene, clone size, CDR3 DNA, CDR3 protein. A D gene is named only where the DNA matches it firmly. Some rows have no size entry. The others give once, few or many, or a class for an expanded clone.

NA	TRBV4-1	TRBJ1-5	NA	TGCGCCAGCAGCCAAGATGGGGGAGGTCAGCCCCAGCATTTT	CASSQDGGGQPQHF
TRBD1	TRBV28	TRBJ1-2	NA	TGTGCCAGCAGTTATGGGGACAGGGTTGGCTACACCTTC	CASSYGDRVGYTF
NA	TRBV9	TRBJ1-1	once	TGTGCCAGCAGCGTAGCGGCGGCAGGGGTAAGGAAGAGTCTTGAGAGTGAAGCTTTCTTT	CASSVAAAGVRKSLESEAFF
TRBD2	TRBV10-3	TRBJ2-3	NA	TGTGCCATCAGCTTAGCGGGAGGGGTAGATACGCAGTATTTT	CAISLAGGVDTQYF
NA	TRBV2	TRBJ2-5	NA	TGTGCCAGCAGTTCTACGGGAGCTCCACAAGAGACCCAGTACTTC	CASSSTGAPQETQYF
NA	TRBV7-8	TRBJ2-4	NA	TGTGCCAGCAGCTTAGAGGCGACAGACTTAGCCAAAAACATTCAGTACTTC	CASSLEATDLAKNIQYF
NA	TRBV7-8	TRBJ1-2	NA	TGTGCCAGCAGCTTAGTGGCGGAAGGTGGCTACACCTTC	CASSLVAEGGYTF
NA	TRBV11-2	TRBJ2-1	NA	TGTGCCAGCAGCGTCCCCAGGGGCGCCGCTTTCTTC	CASSVPRGAAFF
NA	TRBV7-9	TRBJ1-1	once	TGTGCCAGCAGGGACGGCAGCACTGAAGCTTTCTTT	CASRDGSTEAFF
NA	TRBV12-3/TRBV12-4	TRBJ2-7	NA	TGTGCCAGCAGTTTTGGACTATACGAGCAGTACTTC	CASSFGLYEQYF
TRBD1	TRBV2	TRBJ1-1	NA	TGTGCCAGCAGGTTTACAGGGGGAACTGAAGCTTTCTTT	CASRFTGGTEAFF
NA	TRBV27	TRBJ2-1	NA	TGTGCCAGCAGTTTATCGCAAGTAAATGAGCAGTTCTTC	CASSLSQVNEQFF
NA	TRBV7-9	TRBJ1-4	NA	TGTGCCAGCAGCTTAGTGGGGGCAGGTGAAAAACTGTTTTTT	CASSLVGAGEKLFF
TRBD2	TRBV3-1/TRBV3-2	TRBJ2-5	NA	TGTGCCAGCAGCCAAGAGGTAGCGGGATGGCAAGAGACCCAGTACTTC	CASSQEVAGWQETQYF
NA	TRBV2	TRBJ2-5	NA	TGTGCCAGCAGTTCACCACGACAGGTCCGGGGGGAGACCCAGTACTTC	CASSSPRQVRGETQYF
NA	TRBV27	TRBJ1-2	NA	TGTGCCAGCGTTCCCCTCGGCGGGGCTAACTATGGCTACACCTTC	CASVPLGGANYGYTF
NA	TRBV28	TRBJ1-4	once	TGTGCCAGCAGTTTATCCCCCGCAAAACTGTTTTTT	CASSLSPAKLFF
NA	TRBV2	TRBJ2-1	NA	TGTGCCAGCAGTTTTAATTCCTACAATGAGCAGTTCTTC	CASSFNSYNEQFF
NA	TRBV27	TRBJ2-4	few	TGTGCCAGCAGCCCGAATAGCGTCGGGGCCAAAAACATTCAGTACTTC	CASSPNSVGAKNIQYF
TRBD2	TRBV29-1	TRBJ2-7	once	TGCAGCGGACGGGAGGCGGGAGGGTCCTACGAGCAGTACTTC	CSGREAGGSYEQYF
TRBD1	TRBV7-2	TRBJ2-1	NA	TGTGCCAGCAGCAATGACAACAGGGGAAATAATGAGCAGTTCTTC	CASSNDNRGNNEQFF
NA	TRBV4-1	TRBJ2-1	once	TGCGCCAGCAGCCAAGGGCGGGACAACTACAATGAGCAGTTCTTC	CASSQGRDNYNEQFF
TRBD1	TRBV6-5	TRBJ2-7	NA	TGTGCCAGCAGTTACGTTTTCGGGACAGGGGAGTACGAGCAGTACTTC	CASSYVFGTGEYEQYF
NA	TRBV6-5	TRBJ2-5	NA	TGTGCCAGCAGGTACTCTAAAGAGACCCAGTACTTC	CASRYSKETQYF
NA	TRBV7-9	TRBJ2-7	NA	TGTGCCAGCAGCTTATCAGGTTACGAGCAGTACTTC	CASSLSGYEQYF
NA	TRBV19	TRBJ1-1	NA	TGTGCCAGTGGTGAGGAGAAAGCTTTCTTT	CASGEEKAFF
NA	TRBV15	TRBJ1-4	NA	TGTGCCACCAGCAGGGATAGGGGAGGCGAAAAACTGTTTTTT	CATSRDRGGEKLFF
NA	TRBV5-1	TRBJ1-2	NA	TGCGCCAGCAGCTTGGTACAGGGTAACTATGGCTACACCTTC	CASSLVQGNYGYTF
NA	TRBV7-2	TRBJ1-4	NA	TGTGCCAGCAGCCCGGACCCGGGGTATGAAAAACTGTTTTTT	CASSPDPGYEKLFF
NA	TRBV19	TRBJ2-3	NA	TGTGCCAGTAGTATAGATCGTGGGGGGACCCCCAGAAATACGCAGTATTTT	CASSIDRGGTPRNTQYF
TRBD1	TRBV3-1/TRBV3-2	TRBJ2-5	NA	TGTGCCAGCAGCCAAGATCCCCGGACAGGGGACTTTCAGGAGACCCAGTACTTC	CASSQDPRTGDFQETQYF
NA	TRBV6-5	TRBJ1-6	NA	TGTGCCAGCAGTTATAGGACCGTGACCTATAATTCACCCCTCCACTTT	CASSYRTVTYNSPLHF
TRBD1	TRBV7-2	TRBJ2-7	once	TGTGCCAGCAGCTTACTGCCGGGACAGGGTTCCTACGAGCAGTACTTC	CASSLLPGQGSYEQYF
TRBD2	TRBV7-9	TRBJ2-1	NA	TGTGCCAGCAGCTTAGTGGTTAGCGGGGGGACCAATGAGCAGTTCTTC	CASSLVVSGGTNEQFF
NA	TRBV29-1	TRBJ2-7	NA	TGCAGCGCGCGGATACCCGACGAGCAGTACTTC	CSARIPDEQYF
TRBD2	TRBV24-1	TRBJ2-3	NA	TGTGCCACCAGTGTAGCGGGAGGGCCGGGTACGCAGTATTTT	CATSVAGGPGTQYF
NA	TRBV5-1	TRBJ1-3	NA	TGCGCCAGCAGCTTGACACCCCTCTCTGGAAACACCATATATTTT	CASSLTPLSGNTIYF
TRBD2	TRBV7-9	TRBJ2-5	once	TGTGCCAGCAGCTTAGCACCCTGGACTAGCGGGAGAGAGACCCAGTACTTC	CASSLAPWTSGRETQYF
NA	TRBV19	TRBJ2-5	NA	TGTGCCAGTAGGCTATCTCCTGCCGGGGAGACCCAGTACTTC	CASRLSPAGETQYF
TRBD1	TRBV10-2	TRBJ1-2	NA	TGCGCCAGCACCGATGGGACAGCACGAGGCTACACCTTC	CASTDGTARGYTF
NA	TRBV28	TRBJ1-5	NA	TGTGCCAGCAGCTCAAGGACGATCTCCCCTCAGCCCCAGCATTTT	CASSSRTISPQPQHF
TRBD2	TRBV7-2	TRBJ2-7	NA	TGTGCCAGCAGGAAGGGCGGGGGTATGAGCTCCTACGAGCAGTACTTC	CASRKGGGMSSYEQYF